These T cell receptor beta chains were read from a single sample in a study of blood T cell repertoires in COVID-19. TCRdb's copy holds only in-frame clones and misses some; the assay was immunoSEQ multiplex PCR. The table records some 130,000 clones, nearly 85% of them present only once. The sequenced sample was peripheral blood. Receptor source: a human donor in a cohort sampled during active COVID-19. Both conserved end residues are trimmed from each CDR3.

J	V	CDR3
TRBJ1-2	TRBV30	AWRDRTGDYGYT
TRBJ2-5	TRBV7-6	ASSTASGGPGDQETQY
TRBJ2-3	TRBV7-2	ASSFGGGQY
TRBJ2-3	TRBV7-8	ASSLEGGTTTDTQY
TRBJ1-1	TRBV6-6	ASRYNGVGTEAF
TRBJ1-4	TRBV4-3	ASSQETGVNEKLF
TRBJ2-5	TRBV11-2	ASSPGLNQETQY
TRBJ1-4	TRBV18	ASSPDRGIEKLF
TRBJ1-6	TRBV4-1	ASSPGLGGSSYNSPLH
TRBJ2-1	TRBV11-3	ASSLGLAGVRSYNEQF
TRBJ1-2	TRBV2	ASSPDTANYGYT
TRBJ1-1	TRBV21-1	ASSNWRWGTGPLANTEAF
TRBJ2-1	TRBV9	ASSVDNYNEQF
TRBJ2-7	TRBV18	ASSPGSSYEQY
TRBJ1-1	TRBV5-1	ASSPPGGAQTEAF
TRBJ2-1	TRBV11-2	ASSPIAGVGNEQF
TRBJ2-5	TRBV11-3	ASSQRVQAETQY
TRBJ2-5	TRBV24-1	ATSETPQETQY
TRBJ1-3	TRBV5-8	ASSLGQGSAGNTIY